This TCR beta chain was identified during a study of Tregs in tolerant kidney transplant recipients. Findings of the study overall: Few patients were studied, so findings need validation in larger groups. This study did not directly address biological reproducibility. Tregs expanded with activated donor B cells seemed most donor-specific.

This CDR3 comprises 16 residues. Germline V gives CDR1 SGHTA, CDR2 FQGNSA. Trimming shortened V by 6 bases and J by 4 bases, and 21 bases separated the two germline ends. Regarding this clone: What it recognizes is unknown.

Profiled with immunoSEQ multiplex PCR; TCRdb holds only in-frame clones, not every one. The data show about 94,000 clones, with roughly 93% seen just once and approximately 0.48% held by the top ten. The source was CD4+ T cells from blood, collected before the transplant. V usage is TRBV7-2 and J usage is TRBJ1-2; tentatively, D is TRBD1 (6 bases). This sequence originates from a human donor who received a combined kidney and bone marrow transplant. CDR3 region: CASRHRGGTDFYGYTF. CDR3 sequence (DNA): TGTGCCAGCAGGCATAGGGGGGGCACTGATTTCTATGGCTACACCTTC.